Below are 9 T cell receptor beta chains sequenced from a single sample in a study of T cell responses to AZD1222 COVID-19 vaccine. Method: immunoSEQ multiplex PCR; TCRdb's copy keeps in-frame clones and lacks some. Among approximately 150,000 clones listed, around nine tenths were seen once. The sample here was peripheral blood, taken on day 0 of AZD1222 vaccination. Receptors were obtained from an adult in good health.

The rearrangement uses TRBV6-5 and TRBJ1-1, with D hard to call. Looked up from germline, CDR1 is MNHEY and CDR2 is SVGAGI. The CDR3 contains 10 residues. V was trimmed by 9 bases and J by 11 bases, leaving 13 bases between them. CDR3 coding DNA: TGTGCCAGTGAATGGGATGAGGCTTTCTTT. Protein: CASEWDEAFF.

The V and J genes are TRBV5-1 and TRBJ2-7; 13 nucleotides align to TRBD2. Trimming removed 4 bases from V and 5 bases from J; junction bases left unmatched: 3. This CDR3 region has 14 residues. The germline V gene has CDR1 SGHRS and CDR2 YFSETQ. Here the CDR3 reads CASSGGLAGNEQYF. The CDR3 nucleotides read TGCGCCAGCAGCGGGGGACTAGCGGGAAACGAGCAGTACTTC.

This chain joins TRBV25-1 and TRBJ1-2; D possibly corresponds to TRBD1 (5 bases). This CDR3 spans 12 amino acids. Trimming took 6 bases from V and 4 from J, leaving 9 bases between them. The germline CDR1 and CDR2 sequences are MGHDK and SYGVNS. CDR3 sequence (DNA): TGTGCCAGCAGGCAGGGCGGCTATGGCTACACCTTC. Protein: CASRQGGYGYTF.

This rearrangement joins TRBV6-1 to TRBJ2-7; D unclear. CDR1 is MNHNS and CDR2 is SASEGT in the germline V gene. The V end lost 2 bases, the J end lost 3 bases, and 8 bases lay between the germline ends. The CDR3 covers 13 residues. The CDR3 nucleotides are TGTGCCAGCAGTGAAATCAAGGGCTACGAGCAGTACTTC. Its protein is CASSEIKGYEQYF.

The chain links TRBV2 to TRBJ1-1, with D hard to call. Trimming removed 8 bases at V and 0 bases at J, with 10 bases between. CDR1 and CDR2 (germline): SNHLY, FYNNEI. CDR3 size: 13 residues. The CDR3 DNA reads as TGTGCCAGCTTAGGGCTGATGAACACTGAAGCTTTCTTT. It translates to CASLGLMNTEAFF.

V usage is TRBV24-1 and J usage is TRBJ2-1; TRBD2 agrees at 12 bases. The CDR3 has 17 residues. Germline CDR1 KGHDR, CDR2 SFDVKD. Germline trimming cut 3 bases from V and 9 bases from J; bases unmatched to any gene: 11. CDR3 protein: CATSDRQTSGRLGEQFF. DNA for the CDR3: TGTGCCACCAGTGATCGGCAGACTAGCGGGAGACTAGGTGAGCAGTTCTTC.

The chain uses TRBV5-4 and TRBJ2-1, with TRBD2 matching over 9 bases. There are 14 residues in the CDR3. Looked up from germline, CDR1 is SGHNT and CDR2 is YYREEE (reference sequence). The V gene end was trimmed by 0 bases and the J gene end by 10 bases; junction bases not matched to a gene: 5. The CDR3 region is CASSLESSGREQFF. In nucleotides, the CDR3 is TGTGCCAGCAGCTTGGAGTCCAGCGGGAGGGAGCAGTTCTTC.

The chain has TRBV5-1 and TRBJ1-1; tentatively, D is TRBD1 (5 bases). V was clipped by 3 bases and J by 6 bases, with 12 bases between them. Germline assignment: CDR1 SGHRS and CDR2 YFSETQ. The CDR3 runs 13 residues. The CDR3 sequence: CASSWDGGAEAFF. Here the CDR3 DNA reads TGCGCCAGCAGCTGGGACGGAGGGGCTGAAGCTTTCTTT.

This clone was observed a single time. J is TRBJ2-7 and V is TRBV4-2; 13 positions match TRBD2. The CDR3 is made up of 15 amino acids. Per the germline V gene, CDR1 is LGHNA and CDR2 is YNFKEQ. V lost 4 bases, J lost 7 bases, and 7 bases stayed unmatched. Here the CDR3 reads CASSPGLAGVKEQYF. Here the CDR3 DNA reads TGTGCCAGCAGCCCCGGACTAGCGGGAGTTAAGGAGCAGTACTTC.